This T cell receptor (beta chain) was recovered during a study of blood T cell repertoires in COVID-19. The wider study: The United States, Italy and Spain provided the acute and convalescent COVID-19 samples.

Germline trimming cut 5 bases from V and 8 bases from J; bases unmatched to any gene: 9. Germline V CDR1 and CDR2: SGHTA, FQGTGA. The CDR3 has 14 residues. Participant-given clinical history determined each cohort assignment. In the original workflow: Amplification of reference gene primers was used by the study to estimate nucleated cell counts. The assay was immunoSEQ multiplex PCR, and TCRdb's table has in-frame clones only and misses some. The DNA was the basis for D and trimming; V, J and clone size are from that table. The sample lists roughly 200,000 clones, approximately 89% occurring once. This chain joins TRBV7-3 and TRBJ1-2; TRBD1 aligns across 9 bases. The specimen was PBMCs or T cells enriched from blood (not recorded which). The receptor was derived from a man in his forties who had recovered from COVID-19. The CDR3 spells CASSPTGTGSGYTF. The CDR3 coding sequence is TGTGCCAGCAGCCCAACCGGGACAGGGAGCGGCTACACCTTC. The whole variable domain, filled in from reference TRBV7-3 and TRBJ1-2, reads GAGVSQTPSNKVTEKGKYVELRCDPISGHTALYWYRQSLGQGPEFLIYFQGTGAADDSGLPNDRFFAVRPEGSVSTLKIQRTERGDSAVYLCASSPTGTGSGYTFGSGTRLTVV.